Each of the 17 T cell receptor beta chains below was sequenced from the same sample in a study of PD-L1 blockade in urothelial cancer. The protocol was immunoSEQ multiplex PCR, while the TCRdb copy is restricted to in-frame clones and leaves out a portion. Of under 130,000 clones listed, about 85% were seen once; the top ten hold about 2.6%. Sequenced here: PBMCs, sampled around atezolizumab (anti-PD-L1) treatment. These receptors all come from a man aged 45-60 years with urothelial cancer.

The chain combines TRBV6-6 with TRBJ2-5, with a possible D match to TRBD2 (5 bases). CDR1 and CDR2 (germline): MNHNY, SVGAGI (reference sequence). The ends were cut back, 2 bases at V and 4 bases at J, with 11 bases in the middle. The CDR3 loop spans 14 amino acids. CDR3 residues: CASSYLSGRETQYF. Written as DNA, the CDR3 is TGTGCCAGCAGTTACCTATCGGGGAGAGAGACCCAGTACTTC.

A single count supports this clone. A read error may account for a junction end that differs from germline. V and J are TRBV7-7 and TRBJ2-5; 10 bases line up with TRBD2. The CDR3 length is 16 residues. Germline loops: CDR1 SSHAT, CDR2 FNYEAQ (reference sequence). CDR3 region: CASSSTGASGGETQYF. The CDR3 DNA reads TGTGCTAGCAGCTCCACAGGGGCTAGCGGGGGTGAGACCCAGTACTTC.

This chain links TRBV20-1 with TRBJ2-7, with D maybe TRBD2 (6 bases). V was trimmed by 3 bases and J by 3 bases, leaving 6 bases between them. This CDR3 has 11 residues. The germline CDR1 and CDR2 sequences are DFQATT and SNEGSKA (reference sequence). CDR3 in DNA: TGCAGTGCTAGCGGGGGCTACGAGCAGTACTTC. The encoded protein is CSASGGYEQYF.

V and J are TRBV11-3 and TRBJ2-3, with 11 nucleotides matching TRBD2. The CDR3 length is 17 residues. V lost 4 bases, J lost 6 bases, and 12 bases stayed unmatched. Germline V gene data show CDR1 as SGHNT and CDR2 as YENEEA. CDR3 region: CASSSRGTSGVADTQYF. The CDR3 nucleotides are TGTGCCAGCAGCTCACGGGGGACTAGCGGTGTGGCCGATACGCAGTATTTT.

The V gene is TRBV6-5, the J gene TRBJ1-6, with no clear D. Trimming removed 5 bases at V and 9 bases at J, with 14 bases between. CDR1 and CDR2 (germline): MNHEY, SVGAGI. The CDR3 is made up of 14 amino acids. The CDR3 sequence is CASSELSTGSPLHF. The DNA of the CDR3 is TGTGCCAGCAGTGAGCTTAGTACGGGTTCACCCCTCCACTTT.

This rearrangement joins TRBV7-8 to TRBJ2-3, with no clear D. This CDR3 is built from 13 residues. V dropped 5 bases and J dropped 4 bases, with 10 bases sitting between them. Germline V gene data show CDR1 as SGHVS and CDR2 as FQNEAQ. In DNA, the CDR3 is TGTGCCAGCAGCCGTGACTGGGCAGATACGCAGTATTTT. It translates to CASSRDWADTQYF.

The rearrangement uses TRBV10-2 and TRBJ2-1; D is perhaps TRBD1 (6 bases). This CDR3 spans 15 amino acids. V shed 7 bases and J shed 1 base, with 14 bases lying between them. Looked up from germline, CDR1 is WSHSY and CDR2 is SAAADI. This CDR3 is CASKEWTVSYNEQFF. The CDR3 region has the DNA TGCGCCAGCAAAGAGTGGACAGTGTCCTACAATGAGCAGTTCTTC.

The V gene is TRBV30, the J gene TRBJ2-7; TRBD1 aligns across 9 bases. The V and J ends lost 2 bases and 4 bases, in that order; junction bases with no gene match: 6. CDR3 length: 14 amino acids. Germline loops: CDR1 GTSNPN, CDR2 SVGIG (reference sequence). CDR3 in DNA: TGTGCCTGGAGTTACGGACAGGGGTTTTACGAGCAGTACTTC. It specifies CAWSYGQGFYEQYF.

V is TRBV28 and J is TRBJ1-2; 9 nucleotides agree with TRBD1. With V trimmed by 3 bases and J by 7 bases, 6 bases remained unmatched. Germline values: CDR1 MDHEN, CDR2 SYDVKM. The CDR3 spans 14 residues. The CDR3 protein is CASSFSQGAGGYTF. In DNA form, the CDR3 reads TGTGCCAGCAGTTTTTCACAGGGGGCCGGTGGCTACACCTTC.

This chain connects TRBV18 to TRBJ1-1, with unresolved D. Trimming took 1 base from V and 3 from J, leaving 9 bases between them. The CDR3 runs 14 residues. Germline V CDR1 and CDR2: KGHSH, LQKENI. This chain's CDR3 is CASSPLARDTEAFF. DNA for the CDR3: TGTGCCAGCTCACCACTCGCTCGAGACACTGAAGCTTTCTTT.

Ten or more counts support this clone. The rearrangement joins TRBV2 to TRBJ1-2; 11 bases line up with TRBD1. Germline values: CDR1 SNHLY, CDR2 FYNNEI. This CDR3 spans 11 amino acids. The CDR3: CADRGRGGYTF. As DNA, the CDR3 is TGTGCGGACAGGGGGCGAGGGGGCTACACCTTC.

This clone has only one observation. The chain links TRBV28 to TRBJ1-1, with D unclear. The ends were cut back, 8 bases at V and 1 base at J, with 14 bases in the middle. This CDR3 comprises 14 residues. Germline loops: CDR1 MDHEN, CDR2 SYDVKM. The CDR3 protein is CASDQVLGNTEAFF. As DNA, the CDR3 is TGTGCCAGCGACCAGGTCCTCGGGAACACTGAAGCTTTCTTT.

The V call is TRBV5-6, the J call TRBJ2-7; unclear D gene. Germline CDR1 reads SGHDT; CDR2 reads YYEEEE. Trimming stripped 4 bases from V and 3 bases from J, with 11 bases between. CDR3 length: 13 residues. CDR3 nucleotide sequence: TGTGCCAGCAGCCCTGGGCCCTTCTACGAGCAGTACTTC. It yields the protein CASSPGPFYEQYF.

The rearrangement uses TRBV6-1 and TRBJ2-1, with TRBD2 matching over 12 bases. V was clipped by 2 bases and J by 9 bases; unmatched bases: 5. Germline CDR1 is MNHNS and CDR2 is SASEGT. The CDR3 covers 15 residues. CDR3 coding DNA: TGTGCCAGCAGTGAAAGATCTAGCGGGAGGGTTGAGCAGTTCTTC. Its translation: CASSERSSGRVEQFF.

The chain uses TRBV11-1 and TRBJ2-2, with a tentative D call TRBD1 (5 bases). Germline CDR1 reads SGHAT; CDR2 reads FQDESV (reference sequence). V was trimmed by 7 bases and J by 6 bases, leaving 12 bases between them. CDR3 size: 13 residues. This chain's CDR3 is CASNPQGPGELFF. The DNA for the CDR3 is TGTGCCAGCAACCCCCAGGGTCCCGGGGAGCTGTTTTTT.

The chain is built from TRBV4-2 and TRBJ2-1; TRBD1 matches 7 bases. J was trimmed by 2 bases and V by 3 bases; bases with no gene match: 13. The CDR3 length is 18 residues. The germline V gene has CDR1 LGHNA and CDR2 YNFKEQ. The CDR3 region is CASSQHLEGAFPYNEQFF. The CDR3 DNA follows: TGTGCCAGCAGCCAGCACCTTGAGGGGGCCTTCCCCTACAATGAGCAGTTCTTC.

This clone was observed once. This sequence joins TRBV30 and TRBJ1-2; 10 nucleotides match TRBD1. The CDR3 extends over 14 amino acids. The germline V gene encodes CDR1 GTSNPN and CDR2 SVGIG (reference sequence). Losses at the gene ends were 4 bases for V and 6 bases for J; bases not matched to a gene: 8. CDR3 DNA sequence: TGTGCCTGGATGTGGGACAGGGGAAAAAATGGCTACACCTTC. This gives the protein CAWMWDRGKNGYTF.